This TCR beta chain was documented in a study of cytomegalovirus exposure and HLA in healthy donors. Study findings and constraints: The listing of some 170 TCR beta chains classed them as cytomegalovirus-associated. As was reported, the HLA-A and HLA-B alleles of most subjects were accurately predicted from TCR beta sequences.

As to this clone: What it recognizes is unknown.

The donors were healthy bone marrow donors. Nominally healthy donors provided the samples, though records likely missed some immune exposures. Primers included in the PCR were 60 Vbeta and 13 Jbeta primers. Libraries were prepared by immunoSEQ multiplex PCR; TCRdb keeps only in-frame clonotypes and omits some of them. The sample has about 130,000 clones; around 8.5% are singletons. The sequencing sample was made of PBMCs. The sequence was obtained from a man in his forties in good health and CMV-seronegative.

The CDR3: CASSEAPAGGPTGELFF. CDR3 coding DNA: TGTGCCAGCAGTGAAGCCCCAGCGGGGGGGCCCACCGGGGAGCTGTTTTTT. V is TRBV2 and J is TRBJ2-2; 10 bases agree with TRBD2. Germline V gives CDR1 SNHLY, CDR2 FYNNEI. J gave up 4 bases and V 0 bases, and 5 bases lay outside the gene matches. This CDR3 comprises 17 residues. Full variable domain (rest looked up from reference TRBV2 and TRBJ2-2): EPEVTQTPSHQVTQMGQEVILRCVPISNHLYFYWYRQILGQKVEFLVSFYNNEISEKSEIFDDQFSVERPDGSNFTLKIRSTKLEDSAMYFCASSEAPAGGPTGELFFGEGSRLTVL.